This TCR beta chain appears in the sequencing data of a study of T-cell memory formation after mild COVID-19. The study, taken as a whole, reports: A subset of responding clones appeared in pre-infection memory, suggesting cross-reactive memory joined.

TCRdb re-called the 5' RACE reads with MiXCR, one entry per CDR3 protein. The sample holds approximately 28,000 distinct CDR3 sequences, about 12% seen once. This clonotype showed up just a few times. Its antigen is as yet unknown. A much larger clone differs from this one at a single base, so this may be a read error. The sample consisted of PBMCs or a T cell subset sorted from them (not recorded which). The sequence derives from an adult woman who had mild COVID-19 (a few samples of this study predate the infection). Cell type and time point are not known.

In DNA, the CDR3 is TGTGCCAGCAGCCCCGGTCGGGTCGGGGAGCTGATTTTT. Amino acid sequence: CASSPGRVGELIF. The V gene is TRBV11-2, the J gene TRBJ2-2; a weak D match, TRBD2 (5 bases). The CDR3 spans 13 residues. The germline V gene encodes CDR1 SGHAT and CDR2 FQNNGV.